A single sample is the source of the 11 T cell receptor beta chains below, sequenced in a study of cytomegalovirus exposure and HLA in healthy donors. PCR used 60 Vbeta primers and 13 Jbeta primers. Sequencing was performed with immunoSEQ multiplex PCR; in TCRdb, only in-frame clones are kept and a portion is missing. The data show some 120,000 clones, about 61% seen once. Sequenced input: PBMCs. Receptor source: a woman in her thirties in good health and CMV-seronegative.

The chain combines TRBV5-4 with TRBJ2-1; TRBD2 aligns across 9 bases. V gave up 1 base and J gave up 7 bases; unmatched junction bases: 3. This CDR3 is 14 amino acids long. The germline V gene has CDR1 SGHNT and CDR2 YYREEE (reference sequence). The CDR3 coding sequence is TGTGCCAGCAGCTTGTCTAGCGGGAAGAATGAGCAGTTCTTC. Amino acid sequence: CASSLSSGKNEQFF. The full variable domain, its missing parts supplied by reference TRBV5-4 and TRBJ2-1, is ETGVTQSPTHLIKTRGQQVTLRCSSQSGHNTVSWYQQALGQGPQFIFQYYREEENGRGNFPPRFSGLQFPNYSSELNVNALELDDSALYLCASSLSSGKNEQFFGPGTRLTVL.

The rearrangement uses TRBV7-9 and TRBJ2-1, with TRBD2 matching 16 bases. V was pared by 5 bases and J by 0 bases, with 7 bases of the junction left unmatched. CDR3 length equals 19 residues. The V gene's germline CDR1 is SEHNR and CDR2 FQNEAQ (reference sequence). The CDR3 DNA reads as TGTGCCAGCAGCGGGGGACTAGCGGGAGGGACGAGCTCCTACAATGAGCAGTTCTTC. It translates to CASSGGLAGGTSSYNEQFF.

This chain uses TRBV27 with TRBJ2-5, with a tentative D call TRBD1 (5 bases). The CDR3 runs 12 residues. Per the germline V gene, CDR1 is MNHEY and CDR2 is SMNVEV (reference sequence). V was shortened by 5 bases and J by 4 bases, with 8 bases between the two germline ends. For the CDR3, the DNA is TGTGCCAGCAGTGCTCAGGGAGAGACCCAGTACTTC. This sequence encodes CASSAQGETQYF.

This clone was seen a handful of times. The CDR3 loop is CASSRGFSGSYEQYF. CDR3 DNA: TGTGCCAGCAGCAGGGGGTTTAGCGGGAGCTACGAGCAGTACTTC. The V gene is TRBV4-2, the J gene TRBJ2-7; 9 nucleotides line up with TRBD2. J lost 3 bases, V lost 5 bases, and 8 bases had no gene match. This CDR3 region has 15 residues. Germline-derived CDR1 and CDR2 are LGHNA and YNFKEQ.

The chain links TRBV9 to TRBJ1-4; 9 positions match TRBD1. After removal of 5 bases from V and 5 bases from J, the junction contained 4 bases not matched to a gene. Germline CDR1 reads SGDLS; CDR2 reads YYNGEE. The length of the CDR3 is 14 residues. The CDR3 is CASSATGGNEKLFF. The CDR3 region has the DNA TGTGCCAGCAGTGCGACAGGGGGAAATGAAAAACTGTTTTTT.

The chain carries TRBV11-2 and TRBJ2-7; 13 nucleotides align to TRBD2. CDR1 is SGHAT, CDR2 FQNNGV, per germline. V dropped 5 bases and J dropped 3; count of bases not matched to a gene: 4. This CDR3 spans 15 amino acids. CDR3 in amino acids: CASSPRTSGSYEQYF. In nucleotides, the CDR3 is TGTGCCAGCAGCCCGAGGACTAGCGGGAGCTACGAGCAGTACTTC.

The V call is TRBV4-3, the J call TRBJ1-2; tentatively, D is TRBD1 (6 bases). Germline values: CDR1 LGHNA, CDR2 YSLEER. Trimming took off 0 bases at V and 2 bases at J, with 10 bases between the two ends. The CDR3 has 15 amino acids. CDR3 in amino acids: CASSQEQGSNYGYTF. CDR3 nucleotides: TGCGCCAGCAGCCAAGAACAGGGATCCAACTATGGCTACACCTTC.

This clone was found once. For the CDR3, the DNA is TGTGCCTGGACACCCCCAGCGAACACCGGGGAGCTGTTTTTT. Its translation: CAWTPPANTGELFF. The chain combines TRBV30 with TRBJ2-2; no definite D call. CDR3 length: 14 residues. The germline CDR1 and CDR2 sequences are GTSNPN and SVGIG (reference sequence). Trimming took 4 bases from V and 0 from J, leaving 9 bases between them.

This clone was seen more than once but under ten times. This chain connects TRBV4-2 to TRBJ2-7, with 11 nucleotides matching TRBD2. The CDR3 is 13 residues long. CDR1 is LGHNA, CDR2 YNFKEQ, per germline. Trimming removed 5 bases from V and 5 bases from J; junction bases left unmatched: 2. In nucleotides, the CDR3 is TGTGCCAGCAGCGCACTAGCGGGAGACGAGCAGTACTTC. It encodes CASSALAGDEQYF.

There are a few counts of this clone. This chain connects TRBV5-3 to TRBJ2-3, with TRBD2 matching 7 bases. TRBV5-3 is marked as an open reading frame, function uncertain. The CDR3 has 14 residues. V lost 4 bases, J lost 5 bases, and 7 bases stayed unmatched. CDR3 in DNA: TGTGCCAGAAGCGCGGTGGGAGGGGTAGATACGCAGTATTTT. It yields the protein CARSAVGGVDTQYF.

The CDR3 nucleotides read TGTGCCAGCAGCCATAACACCGGGACTAGTTATCACGAGCAGTACTTC. Amino acid sequence: CASSHNTGTSYHEQYF. This rearrangement joins TRBV9 to TRBJ2-7; 8 bases are shared with TRBD2. CDR1 and CDR2 (germline): SGDLS, YYNGEE. The CDR3 is 16 amino acids. V was pared by 4 bases and J by 5 bases, with 14 bases of the junction left unmatched.